The following is a T cell receptor beta chain sequence with its context. Its cognate antigen has yet to be identified. Per-base qualities were not stored, and no clone one base away is much larger. The data originate from a study of blood T cell repertoires in COVID-19 (dated by TCRdb to 2018 to 2021). Study-wide context: The collaborator samples originated in the United States, Italy and Spain and spanned the acute and convalescent phases of COVID-19. The prospective study material was composed of cDNA or gDNA derived from T cells, B-cell-depleted T cells, or PBMCs. Deeply sampled blood TCRbeta repertoires from subjects exposed to, actively infected with, or recovered from COVID-19 were included in the dataset. The repertoires were made available in a free public database intended to serve as a resource for research on the immune response to SARS-CoV-2. Samples came from the ongoing ImmuneRACE study (first 160 participants) plus 1,254 subjects from 6 global collaborators. A de-identified subject ID, COVID-19 status, age in years and sex were almost always included in the sample metadata. Where HLA class I and class II types were available, the types were taken from metadata supplied by the sample provider, not from assay-based typing. Study-level results and caveats: Clinical and demographic metadata were provided uncurated, with the amount varying by source and participant.

Another Seattle source contributed samples from volunteer blood donors who had recovered from COVID-19. Collaborating institutions collected whole blood in K2EDTA tubes following their own protocols. Collaborator samples were shipped for TCRbeta analysis as frozen whole blood, isolated PBMCs, or DNA extracted from either sample type. Via the germline V gene (reference sequence), CDR1 is LNHDA and CDR2 SQIVND. V is cut by 10 bases and J by 5 bases, and the space between the germline ends is 19 bases. The CDR3 holds 14 amino acids from the cysteine to the phenylalanine. The DNA shown is the 42-base CDR3, in frame from base 1. The immunoSEQ Assay, a bias-controlled multiplex PCR, was used to amplify TCRbeta CDR3 regions from genomic DNA. Regarding the original processing steps: The number of nucleated cells in each sample was estimated by amplification of reference gene primers within the assay. To quantify the absolute abundance of each unique TCRbeta CDR3 rearrangement, sequence reads were collapsed and filtered. Productive Simpson clonality was computed per sample as the square root of Simpson's diversity index over productive rearrangements. The clones in this table, taken by TCRdb from immuneACCESS, are in-frame only. Not every clone is retained; where verified, under half of the shortfall comes from an unresolved V gene, and the cause of the rest is unknown. V, J and clone size derive from that table, while D and trimming were established from the DNA sequence. The sample table records 110,000 or so clones; approximately 87% of these occur just once. The ten largest account for approximately 7.9% of the sample.

The TCR was taken from a man between 65 and 85 years old who had recovered from COVID-19. The sequence is built from TRBV19 and TRBJ2-3; tentative D gene TRBD2, with 8 bases matching. Sequenced material: peripheral blood. The CDR3 protein sequence reads: CATGGGGGRDTQYF. The nucleotides are TGTGCCACCGGGGGGGGAGGGGGCAGAGATACGCAGTATTTT.